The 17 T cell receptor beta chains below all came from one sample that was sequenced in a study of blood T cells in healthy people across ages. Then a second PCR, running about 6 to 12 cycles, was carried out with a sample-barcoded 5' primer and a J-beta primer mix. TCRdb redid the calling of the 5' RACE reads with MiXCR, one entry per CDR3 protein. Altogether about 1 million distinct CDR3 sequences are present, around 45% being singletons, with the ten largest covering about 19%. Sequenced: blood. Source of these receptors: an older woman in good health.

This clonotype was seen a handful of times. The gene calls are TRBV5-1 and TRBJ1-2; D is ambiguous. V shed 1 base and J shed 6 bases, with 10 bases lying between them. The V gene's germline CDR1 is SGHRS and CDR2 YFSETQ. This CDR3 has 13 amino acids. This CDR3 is CASSLRTANGYTF. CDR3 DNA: TGCGCCAGCAGCTTGCGTACAGCAAATGGCTACACCTTC.

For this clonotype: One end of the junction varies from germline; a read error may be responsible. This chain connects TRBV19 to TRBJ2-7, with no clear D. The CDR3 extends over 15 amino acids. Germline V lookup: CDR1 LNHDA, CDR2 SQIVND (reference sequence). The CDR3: CARSIGLGYSYEQYF. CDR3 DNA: TGTGCCCGTAGTATAGGGCTTGGCTACTCCTACGAGCAGTACTTC.

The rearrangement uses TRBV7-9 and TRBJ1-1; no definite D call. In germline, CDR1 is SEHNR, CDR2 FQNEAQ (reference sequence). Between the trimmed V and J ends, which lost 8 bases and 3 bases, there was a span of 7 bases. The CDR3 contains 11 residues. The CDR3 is CASLGDTEAFF. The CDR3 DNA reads TGTGCCAGCTTAGGAGACACTGAAGCTTTCTTT. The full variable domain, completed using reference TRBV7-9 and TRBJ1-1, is DTGVSQNPRHKITKRGQNVTFRCDPISEHNRLYWYRQTLGQGPEFLTYFQNEAQLEKSRLLSDRFSAERPKGSFSTLEIQRTEQGDSAMYLCASLGDTEAFFGQGTRLTVV.

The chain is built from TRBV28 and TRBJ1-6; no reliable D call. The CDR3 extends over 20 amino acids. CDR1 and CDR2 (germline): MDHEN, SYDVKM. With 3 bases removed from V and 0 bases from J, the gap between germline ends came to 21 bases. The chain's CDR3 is CASSFQGRRRRSSYNSPLHF. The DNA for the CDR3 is TGTGCCAGCAGTTTTCAAGGGCGCCGCCGGAGGAGCTCCTATAATTCACCCCTCCACTTT.

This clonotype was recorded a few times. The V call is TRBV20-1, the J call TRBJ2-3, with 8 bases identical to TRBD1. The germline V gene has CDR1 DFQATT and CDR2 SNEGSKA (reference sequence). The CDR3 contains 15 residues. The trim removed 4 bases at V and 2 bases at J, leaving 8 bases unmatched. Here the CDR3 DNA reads TGCAGTGCTATTCAGGGGGCGTCCCACACAGATACGCAGTATTTT. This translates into CSAIQGASHTDTQYF.

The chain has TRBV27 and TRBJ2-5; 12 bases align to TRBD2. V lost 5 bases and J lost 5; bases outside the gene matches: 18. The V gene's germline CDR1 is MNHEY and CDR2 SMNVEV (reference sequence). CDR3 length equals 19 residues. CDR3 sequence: CASSLGARLAGAPWETQYF. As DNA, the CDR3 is TGTGCCAGCAGTCTCGGGGCCCGACTAGCGGGAGCCCCATGGGAGACCCAGTACTTC.

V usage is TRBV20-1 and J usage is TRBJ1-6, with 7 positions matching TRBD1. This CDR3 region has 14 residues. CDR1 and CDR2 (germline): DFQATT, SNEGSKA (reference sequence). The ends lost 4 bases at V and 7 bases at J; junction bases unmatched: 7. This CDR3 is CSAKNRGQNSPLHF. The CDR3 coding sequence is TGCAGTGCTAAAAACAGGGGACAGAATTCACCCCTCCACTTT.

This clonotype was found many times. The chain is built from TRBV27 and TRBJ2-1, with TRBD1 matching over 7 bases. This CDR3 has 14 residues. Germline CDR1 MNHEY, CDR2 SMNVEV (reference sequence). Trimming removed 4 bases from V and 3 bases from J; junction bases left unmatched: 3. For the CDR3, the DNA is TGTGCCAGCAGTTCGTGGGACAGCTACAATGAGCAGTTCTTC. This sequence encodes CASSSWDSYNEQFF.

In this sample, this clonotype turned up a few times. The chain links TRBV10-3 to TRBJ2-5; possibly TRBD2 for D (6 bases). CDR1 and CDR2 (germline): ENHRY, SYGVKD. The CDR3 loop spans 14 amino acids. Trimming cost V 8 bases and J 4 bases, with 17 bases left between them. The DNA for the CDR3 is TGTGCCATCTGGGGCGGGGCTGCTCGAGAGACCCAGTACTTC. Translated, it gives CAIWGGAARETQYF.

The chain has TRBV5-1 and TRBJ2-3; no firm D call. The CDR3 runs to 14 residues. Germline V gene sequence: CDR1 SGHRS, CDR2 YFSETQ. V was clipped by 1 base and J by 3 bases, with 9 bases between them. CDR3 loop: CASSLYQSTDTQYF. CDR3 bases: TGCGCCAGCAGCTTGTATCAGTCAACAGATACGCAGTATTTT.

The CDR3 DNA follows: TGTGCCAGCAGCCAAGTTCAAGGGGCCCCCTCCTACGAGCAGTACTTC. As protein: CASSQVQGAPSYEQYF. The rearrangement links TRBV4-2 to TRBJ2-4; weak D call: TRBD1 (5 bases). The DNA end is a closer match to TRBJ2-7, so the J assignment may be wrong. CDR1 LGHNA and CDR2 YNFKEQ come from the germline V gene. This CDR3 comprises 16 residues.

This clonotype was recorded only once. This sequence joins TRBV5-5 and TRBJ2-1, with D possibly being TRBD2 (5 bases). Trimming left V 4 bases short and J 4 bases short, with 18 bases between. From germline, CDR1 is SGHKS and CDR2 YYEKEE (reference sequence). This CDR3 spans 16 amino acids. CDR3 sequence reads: CASSRSGRAEYNEQFF. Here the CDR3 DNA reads TGTGCCAGCAGCCGGTCTGGACGAGCGGAATACAATGAGCAGTTCTTC. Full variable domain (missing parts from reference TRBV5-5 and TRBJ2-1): DAGVTQSPTHLIKTRGQQVTLRCSPISGHKSVSWYQQVLGQGPQFIFQYYEKEERGRGNFPDRFSARQFPNYSSELNVNALLLGDSALYLCASSRSGRAEYNEQFFGPGTRLTVL.

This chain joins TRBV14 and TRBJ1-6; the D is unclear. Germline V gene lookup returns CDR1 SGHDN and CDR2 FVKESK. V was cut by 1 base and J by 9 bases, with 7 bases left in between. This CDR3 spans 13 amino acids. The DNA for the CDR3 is TGTGCCAGCAGCCAAGTGGGTCGTTCACCCCTCCACTTT. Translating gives CASSQVGRSPLHF.

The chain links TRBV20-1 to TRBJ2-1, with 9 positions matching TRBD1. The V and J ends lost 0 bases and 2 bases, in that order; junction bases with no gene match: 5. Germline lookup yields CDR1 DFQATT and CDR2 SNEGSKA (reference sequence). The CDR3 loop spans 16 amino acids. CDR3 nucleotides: TGCAGTGCTAGAGATAACGACAGGGGGGCCTACAATGAGCAGTTCTTC. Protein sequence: CSARDNDRGAYNEQFF.

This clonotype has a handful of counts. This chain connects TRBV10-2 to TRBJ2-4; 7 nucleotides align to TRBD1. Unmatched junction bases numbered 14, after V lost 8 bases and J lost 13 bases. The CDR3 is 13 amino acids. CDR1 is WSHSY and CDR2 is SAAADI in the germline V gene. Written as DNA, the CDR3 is TGCGCCAGCCGGGACAGTACTTACAATGAGCAGTACTTC. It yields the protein CASRDSTYNEQYF.

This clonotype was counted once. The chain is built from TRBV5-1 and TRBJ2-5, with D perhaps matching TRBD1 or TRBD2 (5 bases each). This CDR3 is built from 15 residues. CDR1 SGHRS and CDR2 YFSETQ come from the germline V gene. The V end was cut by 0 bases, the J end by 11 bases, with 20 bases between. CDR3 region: CASSLESGAKGEQYF. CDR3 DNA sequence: TGCGCCAGCAGCTTGGAGTCCGGGGCCAAAGGGGAGCAGTACTTC.

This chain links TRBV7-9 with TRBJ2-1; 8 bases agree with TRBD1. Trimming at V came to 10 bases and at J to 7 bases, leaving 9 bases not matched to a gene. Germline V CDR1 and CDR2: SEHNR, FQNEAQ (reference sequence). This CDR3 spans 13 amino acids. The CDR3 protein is CATKTGEGNEQFF. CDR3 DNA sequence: TGTGCCACCAAGACAGGGGAAGGGAATGAGCAGTTCTTC. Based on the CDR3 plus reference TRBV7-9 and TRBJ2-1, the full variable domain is DTGVSQNPRHKITKRGQNVTFRCDPISEHNRLYWYRQTLGQGPEFLTYFQNEAQLEKSRLLSDRFSAERPKGSFSTLEIQRTEQGDSAMYLCATKTGEGNEQFFGPGTRLTVL.